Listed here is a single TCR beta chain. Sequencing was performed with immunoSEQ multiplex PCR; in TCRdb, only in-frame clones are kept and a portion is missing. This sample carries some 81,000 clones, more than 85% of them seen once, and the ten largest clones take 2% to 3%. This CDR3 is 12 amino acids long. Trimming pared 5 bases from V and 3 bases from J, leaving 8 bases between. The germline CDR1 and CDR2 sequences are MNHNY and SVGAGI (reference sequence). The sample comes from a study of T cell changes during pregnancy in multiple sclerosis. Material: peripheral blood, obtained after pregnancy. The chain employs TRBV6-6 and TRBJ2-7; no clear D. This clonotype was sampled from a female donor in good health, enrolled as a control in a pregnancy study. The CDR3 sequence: CASSPGGYEQYF. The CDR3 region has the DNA TGTGCCAGCAGTCCCGGTGGCTACGAGCAGTACTTC.